A single sample is the source of the 22 T cell receptor beta chains below, sequenced in a study of T-cell reconstitution after alpha-beta-depleted transplantation in children. During its preparation, the TCRbeta library received unique molecular identifiers. MiXCR, applied by TCRdb to the PCR reads, yields one record per CDR3 protein. The top ten hold around 4% of the sample, which has around 600,000 distinct CDR3 sequences, over 9.5% seen once. The specimen was PBMCs from the stem cell graft donor, collected from the stem cell graft. These receptor sequences come from a human donor who donated a stem cell graft to a child with acute myeloid leukemia.

The chain is built from TRBV20-1 and TRBJ2-2; possibly TRBD1 for D (6 bases). CDR1 is DFQATT, CDR2 SNEGSKA, per germline (reference sequence). V was trimmed by 6 bases and J by 0 bases, leaving 17 bases between them. This CDR3 spans 16 amino acids. The CDR3: CSALSSGAANTGELFF. The CDR3, as DNA: TGCAGTGCCCTCTCTTCAGGGGCGGCGAACACCGGGGAGCTGTTTTTT.

The chain links TRBV19 to TRBJ2-2; the D gene is possibly TRBD2 (6 bases). V lost 3 bases, J lost 0 bases, and 8 bases lay in between. Germline V gives CDR1 LNHDA, CDR2 SQIVND (reference sequence). The CDR3 extends over 15 amino acids. This chain's CDR3 is CASSMRLANTGELFF. CDR3 DNA sequence: TGTGCCAGTAGTATGCGACTAGCGAACACCGGGGAGCTGTTTTTT. Complete variable domain (other parts from reference TRBV19 and TRBJ2-2): DGGITQSPKYLFRKEGQNVTLSCEQNLNHDAMYWYRQDPGQGLRLIYYSQIVNDFQKGDIAEGYSVSREKKESFPLTVTSAQKNPTAFYLCASSMRLANTGELFFGEGSRLTVL.

This clonotype has only a few counts. The V and J genes are TRBV6-2 or TRBV6-3 and TRBJ2-1; the D is unclear. V lost 2 bases and J 4 bases, leaving 6 bases between the germline ends. The CDR3 length is 13 residues. From germline, CDR1 is MNHEY and CDR2 SVGEGT. CDR3 sequence (DNA): TGTGCCAGCAGTTACGAGGCGTACAATGAGCAGTTCTTC. It encodes CASSYEAYNEQFF.

This chain connects TRBV24-1 to TRBJ1-1; 7 bases are a match to TRBD1. CDR3 length equals 14 residues. The trim removed 5 bases at V and 7 bases at J, leaving 9 bases unmatched. Per the germline V gene, CDR1 is KGHDR and CDR2 is SFDVKD. Here the CDR3 reads CATSGRGGRNEAFF. CDR3 in DNA: TGTGCCACCAGTGGCAGGGGGGGCAGAAATGAAGCTTTCTTT.

The chain recombines TRBV7-9 with TRBJ2-7, with 7 bases fitting TRBD2. V was pared by 4 bases and J by 7 bases, with 16 bases of the junction left unmatched. This CDR3 contains 16 residues. The germline gives CDR1 SEHNR, CDR2 FQNEAQ (reference sequence). Written as DNA, the CDR3 is TGTGCCAGCAGCTCCCCATGGCGGGAGTCCTCGGGGGAGCAGTACTTC. It is translated as CASSSPWRESSGEQYF.

This clonotype occurred many times. The chain uses TRBV12-3 or TRBV12-4 and TRBJ1-1; TRBD1 agrees at 9 bases. Losses at the gene ends were 7 bases for V and 5 bases for J; bases not matched to a gene: 8. CDR3 length: 14 amino acids. The CDR3 sequence: CASTRTGVGTEAFF. The CDR3 nucleotides read TGTGCCAGCACCAGGACAGGGGTGGGGACTGAAGCTTTCTTT.

A few counts support this clonotype. The V and J genes are TRBV5-1 and TRBJ2-1, with TRBD2 identical over 8 bases. Germline trimming cut 3 bases from V and 9 bases from J; bases unmatched to any gene: 5. The CDR3 is made up of 13 amino acids. CDR1 SGHRS and CDR2 YFSETQ come from the germline V gene. CDR3 nucleotides: TGCGCCAGCAGCTCCCTAGCGGGCGGTGAGCAGTTCTTC. Amino acid sequence: CASSSLAGGEQFF.

The chain is built from TRBV24-1 and TRBJ2-3; 7 nucleotides align to TRBD2. V lost 7 bases and J lost 0; bases outside the gene matches: 3. The CDR3 has 14 amino acids. Germline lookup yields CDR1 KGHDR and CDR2 SFDVKD. CDR3 protein: CATSGTISTDTQYF. DNA of the CDR3: TGTGCCACCAGCGGGACTATCAGCACAGATACGCAGTATTTT.

Only a few counts were recorded for this clonotype. This chain connects TRBV29-1 to TRBJ2-1, with TRBD2 identical over 8 bases. Trimming removed 5 bases from V and 4 bases from J; junction bases left unmatched: 10. The CDR3 is 15 amino acids. In germline, CDR1 is SQVTM, CDR2 ANQGSEA. The CDR3 bases are TGCAGCGTTAGGAAACCGGGACTAGTGTACAATGAGCAGTTCTTC. Its protein product is CSVRKPGLVYNEQFF.

The rearrangement joins TRBV25-1 to TRBJ2-3, with TRBD1 as a possible D gene (5 bases). V lost 3 bases and J 1 base, leaving 8 bases between the germline ends. The germline V gene encodes CDR1 MGHDK and CDR2 SYGVNS. The CDR3 has 14 amino acids. As DNA, the CDR3 is TGTGCCAGCAGTGATGACAGACGCACAGATACGCAGTATTTT. It specifies CASSDDRRTDTQYF.

This clonotype was observed a few times. This chain joins TRBV4-3 and TRBJ2-3, with D perhaps TRBD1 (5 bases). The CDR3 is made up of 15 amino acids. Germline CDR1 is LGHNA and CDR2 is YSLEER. V gave up 0 bases and J gave up 4 bases, with 11 bases separating them. The CDR3 DNA reads as TGCGCCAGCAGCCAAGATAGGGGATCCCCAGATACGCAGTATTTT. Its translation is CASSQDRGSPDTQYF.

V and J are TRBV6-5 and TRBJ1-5; D unresolved. Looked up from germline, CDR1 is MNHEY and CDR2 is SVGAGI. CDR3 length: 14 residues. V gave up 0 bases and J gave up 4 bases, with 7 bases separating them. The CDR3 spells CASSYSVRNQPQHF. DNA of the CDR3: TGTGCCAGCAGTTACTCGGTTCGTAATCAGCCCCAGCATTTT.

This chain connects TRBV30 to TRBJ1-2, with 8 bases matching TRBD1. The V segment lost 3 bases and the J segment 8 bases; nucleotides outside the gene matches: 14. The germline V gene has CDR1 GTSNPN and CDR2 SVGIG (reference sequence). This CDR3 is built from 15 residues. Written as DNA, the CDR3 is TGTGCCTGGAGGAGGGCAGGGGGCACCAGGGGAGGCTACACCTTC. Translating gives CAWRRAGGTRGGYTF.

This clonotype was seen at least ten times. The CDR3 bases are TGTGCCAGCAGCCTCAGCGTGCAAGATACGCAGTATTTT. As protein: CASSLSVQDTQYF. The chain carries TRBV7-9 and TRBJ2-3; the D is unclear. With 5 bases removed from V and 5 bases from J, the gap between germline ends came to 11 bases. From germline, CDR1 is SEHNR and CDR2 FQNEAQ (reference sequence). The CDR3 spans 13 residues.

This clonotype was counted many times. The rearrangement uses TRBV20-1 and TRBJ2-1, with 7 nucleotides matching TRBD2. CDR3 length equals 16 residues. Germline CDR1 DFQATT, CDR2 SNEGSKA (reference sequence). J gave up 1 base and V 1 base, and 7 bases lay outside the gene matches. Here the CDR3 reads CSARVGLGISYNEQFF. CDR3 DNA: TGCAGTGCTAGAGTCGGACTAGGGATATCCTACAATGAGCAGTTCTTC.

This clonotype was found a few times. The chain uses TRBV7-3 and TRBJ2-3; 7 bases align to TRBD1. The trim removed 1 base at V and 4 bases at J, leaving 23 bases unmatched. The length of the CDR3 is 21 residues. Germline V gene data show CDR1 as SGHTA and CDR2 as FQGTGA. Here the CDR3 DNA reads TGTGCCAGCAGCTTAAAAGGGGGCTCTGGGTGGCAGGGAAGTTTGTCAGATACGCAGTATTTT. Translated, it gives CASSLKGGSGWQGSLSDTQYF.

This clonotype occurred many times. The chain employs TRBV12-3 or TRBV12-4 and TRBJ2-5; TRBD2 agrees at 8 bases. The CDR3 is made up of 12 amino acids. The V segment lost 3 bases and the J segment 14 bases; nucleotides outside the gene matches: 8. CDR3 sequence: CASSFMSGSIYF. The CDR3 region has the DNA TGTGCCAGCAGTTTCATGAGCGGGAGCATATACTTC.

This clonotype was detected a few times. V and J are TRBV28 and TRBJ2-2; tentative D call: TRBD2 (6 bases). CDR3 size: 15 residues. Germline CDR1 is MDHEN and CDR2 is SYDVKM. The V and J ends lost 7 bases and 4 bases respectively, with 16 bases between them. CDR3 sequence reads: CASIAGTGGTGELFF. As DNA, the CDR3 is TGTGCCAGCATCGCCGGGACTGGGGGCACCGGGGAGCTGTTTTTT.

This clonotype appeared many times. The V and J genes are TRBV20-1 and TRBJ2-5; D may match TRBD1 or TRBD2 (5 bases each). Germline V gene sequence: CDR1 DFQATT, CDR2 SNEGSKA (reference sequence). The CDR3 covers 13 residues. V was clipped by 1 base and J by 5 bases, with 11 bases between them. The CDR3 here is CSARVGGKETQYF. The DNA of the CDR3 is TGCAGTGCTAGAGTTGGGGGTAAGGAGACCCAGTACTTC.

J is TRBJ2-7 and V is TRBV6-2 or TRBV6-3; 7 nucleotides match TRBD1. The ends lost 5 bases at V and 5 bases at J; junction bases unmatched: 9. CDR1 and CDR2 (germline): MNHEY, SVGEGT. CDR3 length: 14 residues. In DNA form, the CDR3 reads TGTGCCAGCAGTCCCCGGGACAGATGGGACGAGCAGTACTTC. This translates into CASSPRDRWDEQYF.

J is TRBJ2-7 and V is TRBV7-2, with 8 bases aligning to TRBD2. Germline lookup yields CDR1 SGHTA and CDR2 FQGNSA. CDR3 length equals 14 residues. V shed 6 bases and J 4 bases; nucleotides not matched to a gene: 8. CDR3 nucleotides: TGTGCCAGCAGTGGTGTCCCGGGAGGGTACGAGCAGTACTTC. It codes for CASSGVPGGYEQYF.

Ten or more counts support this clonotype. J is TRBJ2-7 and V is TRBV20-1; the D gene is possibly TRBD2 (5 bases). Germline V lookup: CDR1 DFQATT, CDR2 SNEGSKA (reference sequence). This CDR3 comprises 15 residues. Trimming stripped 0 bases from V and 5 bases from J, with 17 bases between. The CDR3 DNA follows: TGCAGTGCTAGAGACTGGTCCTTGCTGAGGGACGAGCAGTACTTC. Its translation: CSARDWSLLRDEQYF.